This TCR beta chain was captured in a study of T-cell memory formation after mild COVID-19. Study-wide background: Largely donor-specific TCR clusters were found. Study-wide results and limits: That cross-reactive memory joined was suggested by some responding clones appearing in pre-infection memory. Clones that contracted from day 15 to 85 had balanced CD4/CD8; later expanders were CD4+ biased.

Details on this clonotype: The target antigen is unknown.

Constant-segment-primed 5'RACE gave TCR alpha and TCR beta cDNA libraries with sample barcodes and UMIs. TCRdb reprocessed the 5' RACE reads with MiXCR, giving one entry per CDR3 protein. The data hold roughly 370,000 distinct CDR3 sequences, with approximately 15% observed a single time. Sequencing used PBMCs or a T cell subset sorted from them (not recorded which). This TCR was recovered from a man aged 18 to 29 who had mild COVID-19 (a few samples of this study predate the infection). Cell type and time point are not known.

The CDR3 region has the DNA TGTGCCAGCACCCCGGGCCGTACCACAGATACGCAGTATTTT. Encoded protein: CASTPGRTTDTQYF. This sequence joins TRBV12-3 or TRBV12-4 and TRBJ2-3, with D unresolved. The CDR3 covers 14 residues. V dropped 7 bases and J dropped 2 bases, with 13 bases sitting between them.